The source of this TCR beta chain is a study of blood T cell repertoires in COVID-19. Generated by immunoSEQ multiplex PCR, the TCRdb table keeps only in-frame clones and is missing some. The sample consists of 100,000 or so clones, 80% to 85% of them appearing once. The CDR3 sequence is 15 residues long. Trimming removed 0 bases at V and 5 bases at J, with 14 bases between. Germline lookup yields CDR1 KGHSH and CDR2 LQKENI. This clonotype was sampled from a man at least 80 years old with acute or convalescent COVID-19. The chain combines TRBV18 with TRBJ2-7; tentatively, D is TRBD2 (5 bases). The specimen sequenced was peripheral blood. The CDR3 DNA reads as TGTGCCAGCTCACCACCGACTTCAGCGCGGGACGAGCAGTACTTC. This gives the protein CASSPPTSARDEQYF. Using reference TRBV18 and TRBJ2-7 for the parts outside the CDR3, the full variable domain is NAGVMQNPRHLVRRRGQEARLRCSPMKGHSHVYWYRQLPEEGLKFMVYLQKENIIDESGMPKERFSAEFPKEGPSILRIQQVVRGDSAAYFCASSPPTSARDEQYFGPGTRLTVT.